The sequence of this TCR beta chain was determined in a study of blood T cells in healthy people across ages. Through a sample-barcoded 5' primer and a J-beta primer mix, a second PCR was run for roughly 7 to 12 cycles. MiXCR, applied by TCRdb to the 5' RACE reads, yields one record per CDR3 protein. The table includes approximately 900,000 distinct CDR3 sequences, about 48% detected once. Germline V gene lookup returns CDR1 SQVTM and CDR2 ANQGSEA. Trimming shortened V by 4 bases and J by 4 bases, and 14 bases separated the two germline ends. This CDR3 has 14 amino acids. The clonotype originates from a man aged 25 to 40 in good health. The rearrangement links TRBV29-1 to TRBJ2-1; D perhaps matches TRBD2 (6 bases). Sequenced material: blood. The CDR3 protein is CSVVAPGSYNEQFF. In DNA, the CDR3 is TGCAGCGTTGTCGCTCCCGGGAGTTACAATGAGCAGTTCTTC.